The 27 T cell receptor beta chains given below trace back to one sample, sequenced in a study of vaccination effects on CD4 cells after COVID-19. Profiling relied on immunoSEQ multiplex PCR, and the TCRdb table lists in-frame clones only, not all of them. The sample has tens of thousands of clones, around 80% seen once; the top ten hold roughly 3%. Antigen specificity for these receptors is unknown. When less than 11 days of culture had elapsed, CD4+ T cells were isolated. The sample here was CD4+ T cells from PBMCs cultured without peptide, taken before COVID-19 vaccination. The receptors originated from a human donor who received a COVID-19 vaccine.

This sequence joins TRBV11-2 and TRBJ2-5, with TRBD1 identical over 7 bases. Germline V gene sequence: CDR1 SGHAT, CDR2 FQNNGV. CDR3 length: 17 amino acids. Germline trimming cut 2 bases from V and 5 bases from J; bases unmatched to any gene: 14. The CDR3 spells CASSLLGVLEQGETQYF. The CDR3 DNA reads as TGTGCCAGCAGCTTACTCGGTGTCTTGGAACAGGGGGAGACCCAGTACTTC.

This clone was counted a few times. The chain has TRBV11-2 and TRBJ1-1; D not resolved. The CDR3 has 12 residues. Germline CDR1 SGHAT, CDR2 FQNNGV. V was shortened by 7 bases and J by 5 bases, with 11 bases between the two germline ends. The CDR3, as DNA: TGTGCCAGCACCCGGACGAGAACTGAAGCTTTCTTT. It encodes CASTRTRTEAFF.

V and J are TRBV7-2 and TRBJ2-1; 8 positions agree with TRBD1. The V gene end was trimmed by 1 base and the J gene end by 7 bases; junction bases not matched to a gene: 9. Germline V gene data show CDR1 as SGHTA and CDR2 as FQGNSA. This CDR3 region has 16 residues. The CDR3 protein is CASSLGRQGRRNEQFF. The CDR3 region has the DNA TGTGCCAGCAGCTTAGGCCGACAGGGGAGGAGGAATGAGCAGTTCTTC.

This clone was seen a single time. V and J are TRBV11-2 and TRBJ2-5, with 8 bases matching TRBD1. This CDR3 spans 15 amino acids. With 5 bases clipped from V and 5 bases from J, the junction kept 10 bases outside the gene matches. The germline CDR1 and CDR2 sequences are SGHAT and FQNNGV. This chain's CDR3 is CASSPAAGGWETQYF. CDR3 nucleotide sequence: TGTGCCAGCAGCCCCGCCGCAGGGGGCTGGGAGACCCAGTACTTC.

The V and J genes are TRBV18 and TRBJ1-1; a possible D gene is TRBD1 (5 bases). Germline CDR1 KGHSH, CDR2 LQKENI. The CDR3 loop spans 14 amino acids. V was cut by 4 bases and J by 1 base, with 10 bases left in between. CDR3 in amino acids: CASSQTQENTEAFF. As DNA, the CDR3 is TGTGCCAGCTCACAGACACAGGAGAACACTGAAGCTTTCTTT.

This chain connects TRBV19 to TRBJ1-2; D may be TRBD1 (5 bases). The CDR3 runs to 13 residues. V gave up 9 bases and J gave up 1 base, with 12 bases separating them. Germline values: CDR1 LNHDA, CDR2 SQIVND (reference sequence). The CDR3 reads CASRDLDNYGYTF. DNA of the CDR3: TGTGCCAGCCGGGACCTCGATAACTATGGCTACACCTTC.

The rearrangement uses TRBV28 and TRBJ2-4; 10 positions match TRBD1. J was trimmed by 6 bases and V by 6 bases; bases with no gene match: 8. The CDR3 runs to 15 residues. Germline assignment: CDR1 MDHEN and CDR2 SYDVKM. DNA for the CDR3: TGTGCCAGCAGCCTCGACAGGGGGCGGGGAAACATTCAGTACTTC. Translating gives CASSLDRGRGNIQYF.

This clone has a handful of counts. The chain has TRBV2 and TRBJ2-3; unclear D gene. The CDR3 loop spans 15 amino acids. With 3 bases removed from V and 0 bases from J, the gap between germline ends came to 10 bases. Germline V gives CDR1 SNHLY, CDR2 FYNNEI. This CDR3 is CASSEYNQSTDTQYF. The CDR3 DNA is TGTGCCAGCAGTGAGTACAACCAGAGCACAGATACGCAGTATTTT.

The chain uses TRBV12-5 and TRBJ2-3, with D perhaps given as TRBD1 or TRBD2 (5 bases each). Germline V gene sequence: CDR1 LGHNT, CDR2 FRNRAP. The length of the CDR3 is 16 residues. Between the trimmed V and J ends, which lost 7 bases and 3 bases, there was a span of 20 bases. The DNA for the CDR3 is TGTGCTAGTGCCATAGCCCCTCCCGAGGGGACAGATACGCAGTATTTT. Residues: CASAIAPPEGTDTQYF.

The V gene is TRBV29-1, the J gene TRBJ2-1, with D unclear. V was pared by 4 bases and J by 4 bases, with 11 bases between. Germline CDR1 SQVTM, CDR2 ANQGSEA. The CDR3 extends over 13 amino acids. CDR3 nucleotide sequence: TGCAGCGTTGGTGAAACTCTTTACAATGAGCAGTTCTTC. Encoded protein: CSVGETLYNEQFF.

In this sample, this clone turned up a few times. The chain recombines TRBV19 with TRBJ1-1; D is perhaps TRBD1 (5 bases). The germline V gene has CDR1 LNHDA and CDR2 SQIVND (reference sequence). The CDR3 is 13 residues long. V lost 7 bases to trimming and J lost 10 bases, with 19 bases between them. The DNA for the CDR3 is TGTGCCAGTACCGGGGCCGGGTTAGCAGGAGCTTTCTTT. It specifies CASTGAGLAGAFF.

The V call is TRBV6-1, the J call TRBJ1-2; D gene uncertain. Per germline, CDR1 MNHNS and CDR2 SASEGT. The CDR3 sequence is 15 residues long. Trimming removed 2 bases from V and 5 bases from J, with 15 bases in between. CDR3 protein: CASSENSGGGYGYTF. CDR3 coding DNA: TGTGCCAGCAGTGAAAATTCCGGAGGTGGTTATGGCTACACCTTC.

The genes are TRBV27 and TRBJ2-2; no clear D. The V end lost 8 bases, the J end lost 5 bases, and 9 bases lay between the germline ends. This CDR3 comprises 12 residues. CDR1 is MNHEY and CDR2 is SMNVEV in the germline V gene (reference sequence). The CDR3 region is CASCYRTGELFF. For the CDR3, the DNA is TGTGCCAGCTGCTACAGAACCGGGGAGCTGTTTTTT.

V gene TRBV5-1 combines with J gene TRBJ2-2, with TRBD1 as a possible D gene (6 bases). CDR3 size: 16 residues. V was pared by 4 bases and J by 1 base, with 14 bases between. Germline V gives CDR1 SGHRS, CDR2 YFSETQ. The DNA for the CDR3 is TGCGCCAGCAGCAGTGGGGGACACTGGAACACCGGGGAGCTGTTTTTT. It codes for CASSSGGHWNTGELFF.

The chain links TRBV5-1 to TRBJ2-2, with 7 bases lining up with TRBD1. The CDR3 has 15 residues. The V gene end was trimmed by 0 bases and the J gene end by 3 bases; junction bases not matched to a gene: 2. Germline loops: CDR1 SGHRS, CDR2 YFSETQ. The CDR3, as DNA: TGCGCCAGCAGCTTGGAGGGGGCGTACACCGGGGAGCTGTTTTTT. Encoded protein: CASSLEGAYTGELFF.

The CDR3 DNA follows: TGTGCCAGCAGCGCTGGGCCCACCCTTGTTGGGGAGCTGTTTTTT. Amino acids: CASSAGPTLVGELFF. The chain combines TRBV9 with TRBJ2-2; D uncertain. Germline loops: CDR1 SGDLS, CDR2 YYNGEE. The CDR3 sequence is 15 residues long. Trimming cost V 3 bases and J 8 bases, with 17 bases left between them.

This clone showed up just once. The chain joins TRBV6-5 to TRBJ1-3, with 9 bases lining up with TRBD1. The CDR3 is 15 residues long. The V and J ends lost 5 bases and 7 bases, in that order; junction bases with no gene match: 9. CDR1 and CDR2 from the germline V gene are MNHEY and SVGAGI. The CDR3 spells CASSRQGEFMNTIYF. For the CDR3, the DNA is TGTGCCAGCAGTCGACAGGGGGAGTTCATGAACACCATATATTTT.

V and J are TRBV6-2 or TRBV6-3 and TRBJ2-7; TRBD2 aligns across 9 bases. J was trimmed by 2 bases and V by 5 bases; bases with no gene match: 4. This CDR3 is 14 amino acids long. Germline loops: CDR1 MNHEY, CDR2 SVGEGT. In DNA, the CDR3 is TGTGCCAGCAGTCGACTAGCGGCAGCCTACGAGCAGTACGTC. Protein: CASSRLAAAYEQYV.

The V and J genes are TRBV9 and TRBJ2-5; TRBD1 matches at 8 bases. The CDR3 consists of 15 residues. V lost 3 bases, J lost 3 bases, and 7 bases stayed unmatched. Germline CDR1 SGDLS, CDR2 YYNGEE. Written as DNA, the CDR3 is TGTGCCAGCAGCGCGAGACAGGGGCAGGAAGAGACCCAGTACTTC. As protein: CASSARQGQEETQYF.

This clone has just a few counts. The chain recombines TRBV6-2 or TRBV6-3 with TRBJ1-2; D is unclear. V lost 2 bases to trimming and J lost 3 bases, with 7 bases between them. Germline assignment: CDR1 MNHEY and CDR2 SVGEGT. The CDR3 consists of 13 residues. CDR3 protein: CASSYNRDYGYTF. The CDR3 DNA reads as TGTGCCAGCAGTTACAACCGGGACTATGGCTACACCTTC.

V is TRBV11-3 and J is TRBJ1-3; D ambiguous. Germline values: CDR1 SGHNT, CDR2 YENEEA. The CDR3 covers 15 residues. The V end was cut by 2 bases, the J end by 2 bases, with 10 bases between. Here the CDR3 reads CASSLNGYAGNTIYF. The CDR3 DNA follows: TGTGCCAGCAGCTTAAACGGGTATGCTGGAAACACCATATATTTT.

The J gene is TRBJ1-1, the V gene TRBV7-9; D might be TRBD1 (5 bases). V gave up 5 bases and J gave up 2 bases, with 9 bases separating them. Germline V gene lookup returns CDR1 SEHNR and CDR2 FQNEAQ (reference sequence). The CDR3 runs to 13 residues. CDR3 sequence: CASSATGNTEAFF. The CDR3 nucleotides are TGTGCCAGCAGCGCAACAGGTAACACTGAAGCTTTCTTT.

The V gene is TRBV6-5, the J gene TRBJ1-1; a weak D match, TRBD1 (6 bases). This CDR3 spans 13 amino acids. CDR1 and CDR2 (germline): MNHEY, SVGAGI. V was clipped by 2 bases and J by 6 bases, with 10 bases between them. CDR3 in amino acids: CASSYGRGAEAFF. DNA for the CDR3: TGTGCCAGCAGTTACGGCAGGGGCGCTGAAGCTTTCTTT.

The chain employs TRBV6-6 and TRBJ2-7; tentative D call: TRBD1 (5 bases). V gave up 0 bases and J gave up 2 bases, with 5 bases separating them. The CDR3 contains 13 residues. In germline, CDR1 is MNHNY, CDR2 SVGAGI (reference sequence). The DNA for the CDR3 is TGTGCCAGCAGTTACTCAGGGGCCTACGAGCAGTACGTC. Translating gives CASSYSGAYEQYV.

The J gene is TRBJ1-4, the V gene TRBV7-8; TRBD1 might be the D (6 bases). This CDR3 has 15 amino acids. Germline values: CDR1 SGHVS, CDR2 FQNEAQ. The V gene lost 5 bases and the J gene lost 8 bases, with 18 bases spanning the gap. The CDR3: CASSRGAGVLEKLFF. As DNA, the CDR3 is TGTGCCAGCAGCCGAGGGGCAGGGGTGTTGGAAAAACTGTTTTTT.

This clone was counted once. The CDR3 DNA reads as TGTGCCACCAGTGATTCCTCCGGGACAGGGGGAATCGGGGAGCTGTTTTTT. The encoded protein is CATSDSSGTGGIGELFF. V usage is TRBV24-1 and J usage is TRBJ2-2; TRBD1 matches 11 bases. V lost 2 bases, J lost 7 bases, and 8 bases stayed unmatched. Looked up from germline, CDR1 is KGHDR and CDR2 is SFDVKD. The CDR3 loop spans 17 amino acids.

This chain uses TRBV9 with TRBJ2-1; D call uncertain. Germline V gene data show CDR1 as SGDLS and CDR2 as YYNGEE. Trimming cost V 0 bases and J 2 bases, with 12 bases left between them. The CDR3 is 16 amino acids. DNA for the CDR3: TGTGCCAGCAGCGTAGAACCGGCTGGGACCTACAATGAGCAGTTCTTC. It codes for CASSVEPAGTYNEQFF. Looking up the rest from reference TRBV9 and TRBJ2-1 gives the full variable domain: DSGVTQTPKHLITATGQRVTLRCSPRSGDLSVYWYQQSLDQGLQFLIQYYNGEERAKGNILERFSAQQFPDLHSELNLSSLELGDSALYFCASSVEPAGTYNEQFFGPGTRLTVL.